This T cell receptor beta chain was sequenced for a study of blood T cell repertoires in COVID-19. Across the study: Samples of COVID-19 (acute and convalescent) were obtained from the United States, Italy and Spain. T cells, B-cell-depleted T cells, or PBMCs supplied cDNA or gDNA.

CDR1 and CDR2 (germline): LGHNA, YSLEER. Trimming took off 2 bases at V and 4 bases at J, with 21 bases between the two ends. The CDR3 length is 18 residues. Original handling: Amplification from reference gene primers served as the basis for estimated nucleated cell counts. The assay was immunoSEQ multiplex PCR, and TCRdb's table has in-frame clones only and misses some. V, J and clone size are taken as reported in that table, and D and trimming were inferred from the DNA itself. The data show 95,000 to 110,000 clones, with about 90% seen just once and 3% to 3.5% held by the top ten. The clonotype originates from a man between 50 and 59 years old in a cohort sampled during active COVID-19. The sequencing sample was made of peripheral blood. The chain links TRBV4-3 to TRBJ1-3, with D possibly TRBD1 on 6 matching bases. CDR3 amino acids: CASSQTFLNRVGGNTIYF. DNA for the CDR3: TGCGCCAGCAGCCAAACCTTTCTCAACAGGGTTGGGGGAAACACCATATATTTT.